The T cell receptor (beta chain) under discussion was sequenced for a study of T cell clonality in common variable immunodeficiency. Judged by abundance, this clone is medium-sized. The antigen remains undetermined. The CDR3 end is not reached by the read, which stops 3 residues before it; the germline J gene fills it in. Assay: immunoSEQ multiplex PCR; the TCRdb copy retains only in-frame clones and omits some. The repertoire yields about 30,000 clones, none seen only once; the top ten contain around 5.4%. The CVID group had 15 females and 25 to 30 males, mean age roughly 40. Both groups were predominantly of Caucasian heritage. General study points: Links between repertoire features and CVID complications were heterogeneity-limited. Reportedly, TCR beta sequences from common variable immunodeficiency showed fewer deletions and N-nucleotide insertions.

V was shortened by 8 bases and J by 8 bases, with 13 bases between the two germline ends. The germline gives CDR1 LNHDA, CDR2 SQIVND (reference sequence). The CDR3 contains 13 residues. The chain has TRBV19 and TRBJ1-6, with unresolved D. The TCR was taken from a human donor with common variable immunodeficiency. The source material was peripheral blood mononuclear cells. The sequenced part of the CDR3 DNA is TGTGCCAGTCAGAGGTCCGCTGATTCACCC. Protein product: CASQRSADSP. The entire CDR3 protein reads CASQRSADSPLHF.